Below, one T cell receptor beta chain is given with its context. Its target is not known. Trimming took 2 bases from V and 3 from J, leaving 7 bases between them. Germline CDR1 reads WSHSY; CDR2 reads SAAADI. CDR3 length: 13 residues. Clones were sequenced by immunoSEQ multiplex PCR, and TCRdb holds only the in-frame ones, with some missing. This sample has over 250,000 clones, with approximately 83% found just once. These data come from a study of cytomegalovirus exposure and HLA in healthy donors. Looking at the study overall: The 100 to 150 validation repertoires and the 666 first-cohort repertoires shared a platform, a later analysis reported. The study's findings and limits: Published work reported that the classifier diagnosed cytomegalovirus status with high specificity and sensitivity.

The donors formed part of the approximately 120-subject validation cohort, distinct from the roughly 600-subject first cohort. The sequencing sample was made of PBMCs. The J gene is TRBJ1-1, the V gene TRBV10-2; D possibly corresponds to TRBD1 (5 bases). The source of this sequence is a woman between 18 and 29 years old in good health and CMV-seronegative. CDR3: CASSEGRDTEAFF. CDR3 nucleotide sequence: TGCGCCAGCAGTGAGGGCAGGGACACTGAAGCTTTCTTT.